This is a list of T cell receptor beta chains from one sample in a study of siplizumab effects on memory and regulatory T cells. The assay was immunoSEQ multiplex PCR, and TCRdb's table has in-frame clones only and misses some. Among over 85,000 clones listed, approximately 96% were seen once. The sequencing sample was made of naive CD4+ T cells sorted from blood. The receptors shown here come from a human donor in good health. The CDR3 runs from the conserved cysteine through the conserved F or W. D genes are given only for firm matches. Where a row states a size, it is once, few, many or the class of an expanded clone; other rows omit it.

clone_size: .
v_call: TRBV9
d_call: .
j_call: TRBJ1-1
cdr3_aa: CASSVRAVFGDTEAFF
cdr3_nt: TGTGCCAGCAGCGTGAGGGCCGTTTTTGGGGACACTGAAGCTTTCTTT

clone_size: .
v_call: TRBV29-1
d_call: .
j_call: TRBJ1-5
cdr3_aa: CSVRPGRDQPQHF
cdr3_nt: TGCAGCGTTCGCCCCGGCCGCGATCAGCCCCAGCATTTT

clone_size: .
v_call: TRBV6-6
d_call: TRBD2
j_call: TRBJ2-1
cdr3_aa: CASSYVRGGLNEQFF
cdr3_nt: TGTGCCAGCAGTTACGTGCGGGGGGGCCTCAATGAGCAGTTCTTC

clone_size: .
v_call: TRBV29-1
d_call: .
j_call: TRBJ2-7
cdr3_aa: CSVGTGFSYEQYF
cdr3_nt: TGCAGCGTTGGAACAGGGTTTTCCTACGAGCAGTACTTC

clone_size: .
v_call: TRBV19
d_call: .
j_call: TRBJ1-3
cdr3_aa: CASTPRLSGNTIYF
cdr3_nt: TGTGCCAGTACCCCGCGGCTCTCTGGAAACACCATATATTTT

clone_size: .
v_call: TRBV5-1
d_call: TRBD2
j_call: TRBJ2-1
cdr3_aa: CASSLAGTSGGEFF
cdr3_nt: TGCGCCAGCAGCCTCGCCGGGACTAGCGGGGGGGAGTTCTTC

clone_size: .
v_call: TRBV6-1
d_call: TRBD1
j_call: TRBJ2-6
cdr3_aa: CASSEPRGLGANVLTF
cdr3_nt: TGTGCCAGCAGTGAACCTAGGGGGCTTGGGGCCAACGTCCTGACTTTC

clone_size: .
v_call: TRBV5-1
d_call: .
j_call: TRBJ1-1
cdr3_aa: CASSLDGGSNTEAFF
cdr3_nt: TGCGCCAGCAGCTTGGATGGCGGTTCGAACACTGAAGCTTTCTTT

clone_size: .
v_call: TRBV4-3
d_call: .
j_call: TRBJ1-2
cdr3_aa: CASSQDQGTSNYGYTF
cdr3_nt: TGCGCCAGCAGCCAAGATCAAGGGACCTCTAACTATGGCTACACCTTC

clone_size: .
v_call: TRBV9
d_call: .
j_call: TRBJ2-7
cdr3_aa: CASSVQSGLAYEQYF
cdr3_nt: TGTGCCAGCAGCGTTCAATCGGGGTTGGCCTACGAGCAGTACTTC

clone_size: .
v_call: TRBV2
d_call: .
j_call: TRBJ1-2
cdr3_aa: CASRPYAGYTF
cdr3_nt: TGTGCCAGCAGGCCTTACGCTGGCTACACCTTC

clone_size: .
v_call: TRBV7-2
d_call: TRBD2
j_call: TRBJ2-5
cdr3_aa: CASSLVVAGGLETQYF
cdr3_nt: TGTGCCAGCAGCTTAGTGGTAGCGGGGGGCCTGGAGACCCAGTACTTC

clone_size: .
v_call: TRBV18
d_call: TRBD1
j_call: TRBJ2-1
cdr3_aa: CASSPGQGAEQFF
cdr3_nt: TGTGCCAGCTCACCGGGACAGGGCGCTGAGCAGTTCTTC

clone_size: .
v_call: TRBV7-9
d_call: .
j_call: TRBJ1-6
cdr3_aa: CASSLSQSFNSPLHF
cdr3_nt: TGTGCCAGCAGCTTAAGCCAGAGCTTCAATTCACCCCTCCACTTT

clone_size: .
v_call: TRBV5-5
d_call: .
j_call: TRBJ2-7
cdr3_aa: CASSLSGTSPYEQYF
cdr3_nt: TGTGCCAGCAGCTTATCCGGGACTTCCCCCTACGAGCAGTACTTC

clone_size: .
v_call: TRBV11-2
d_call: TRBD1
j_call: TRBJ1-1
cdr3_aa: CASSQRQGANTEAFF
cdr3_nt: TGTGCCAGCAGCCAACGACAGGGTGCGAACACTGAAGCTTTCTTT

clone_size: .
v_call: TRBV6-5
d_call: TRBD1
j_call: TRBJ2-7
cdr3_aa: CATTPRRDRGREQYF
cdr3_nt: TGTGCCACCACCCCGCGTAGGGACAGGGGACGCGAGCAGTACTTC

clone_size: .
v_call: TRBV2
d_call: TRBD2
j_call: TRBJ2-1
cdr3_aa: CARRTSGYNEQFF
cdr3_nt: TGTGCCAGACGGACTAGCGGGTACAATGAGCAGTTCTTC

clone_size: .
v_call: TRBV19
d_call: .
j_call: TRBJ1-4
cdr3_aa: CASSMTVSNEKLFF
cdr3_nt: TGTGCCAGTAGTATGACAGTCTCGAATGAAAAACTGTTTTTT

clone_size: .
v_call: TRBV11-2
d_call: .
j_call: TRBJ1-1
cdr3_aa: CASSLELGQGAFF
cdr3_nt: TGTGCCAGCAGCTTAGAGTTGGGGCAGGGAGCTTTCTTT

clone_size: .
v_call: TRBV10-1
d_call: TRBD1
j_call: TRBJ1-1
cdr3_aa: CASSERGTGAEAFF
cdr3_nt: TGCGCCAGCAGTGAGAGGGGGACAGGTGCTGAAGCTTTCTTT

clone_size: .
v_call: TRBV6-5
d_call: .
j_call: TRBJ1-5
cdr3_aa: CASCRQANQPQHF
cdr3_nt: TGTGCCAGCTGTCGACAGGCAAATCAGCCCCAGCATTTT

clone_size: .
v_call: TRBV2
d_call: .
j_call: TRBJ1-2
cdr3_aa: CASSEFRTGYGYTF
cdr3_nt: TGTGCCAGCAGTGAATTTCGGACGGGCTATGGCTACACCTTC

clone_size: .
v_call: TRBV27
d_call: .
j_call: TRBJ2-7
cdr3_aa: CASSLSRLSFYEQYF
cdr3_nt: TGTGCCAGCAGTTTATCACGTTTAAGCTTTTACGAGCAGTACTTC

clone_size: .
v_call: TRBV18
d_call: .
j_call: TRBJ2-7
cdr3_aa: CASSPGTETYEQYF
cdr3_nt: TGTGCCAGCTCACCAGGGACCGAAACCTACGAGCAGTACTTC

clone_size: .
v_call: TRBV7-2
d_call: .
j_call: TRBJ2-5
cdr3_aa: CASSLGLSPETQYF
cdr3_nt: TGTGCCAGCAGCTTGGGCCTTTCCCCAGAGACCCAGTACTTC

clone_size: .
v_call: TRBV5-4
d_call: .
j_call: TRBJ1-2
cdr3_aa: CASSRDGIEGGYTF
cdr3_nt: TGTGCCAGCAGCCGCGACGGGATTGAAGGTGGCTACACCTTC

clone_size: .
v_call: TRBV25-1
d_call: .
j_call: TRBJ1-1
cdr3_aa: CAGRTGNTEAFF
cdr3_nt: TGTGCCGGACGAACAGGGAACACTGAAGCTTTCTTT

clone_size: .
v_call: TRBV10-1
d_call: TRBD2
j_call: TRBJ2-3
cdr3_aa: CASSRTSGGTDTQYF
cdr3_nt: TGCGCCAGCAGTCGGACTAGCGGGGGCACAGATACGCAGTATTTT

clone_size: .
v_call: TRBV2
d_call: .
j_call: TRBJ2-7
cdr3_aa: CASSELSTESYEQYF
cdr3_nt: TGTGCCAGCAGTGAACTTTCGACCGAGTCCTACGAGCAGTACTTC

clone_size: .
v_call: TRBV5-4
d_call: .
j_call: TRBJ1-3
cdr3_aa: CASSLGHGSGNTIYF
cdr3_nt: TGTGCCAGCAGCTTGGGACACGGCTCTGGAAACACCATATATTTT

clone_size: .
v_call: TRBV6-5
d_call: .
j_call: TRBJ2-7
cdr3_aa: CASRFLSGKQYF
cdr3_nt: TGTGCCAGCAGGTTCCTTTCAGGGAAGCAGTACTTC

clone_size: .
v_call: TRBV6-1
d_call: .
j_call: TRBJ1-3
cdr3_aa: CASSEALWGSGNTIYF
cdr3_nt: TGTGCCAGCAGTGAAGCGCTTTGGGGGTCTGGAAACACCATATATTTT

clone_size: .
v_call: TRBV7-3
d_call: .
j_call: TRBJ2-7
cdr3_aa: CASSLRSDSYEQYF
cdr3_nt: TGTGCCAGCAGCTTAAGGTCGGATTCCTACGAGCAGTACTTC

clone_size: .
v_call: TRBV5-6
d_call: .
j_call: TRBJ1-1
cdr3_aa: CASSKQDRHTEAFF
cdr3_nt: TGTGCCAGCAGCAAACAGGATAGGCACACTGAAGCTTTCTTT

clone_size: .
v_call: TRBV5-1
d_call: .
j_call: TRBJ1-3
cdr3_aa: CASSLSIGSWDTIYF
cdr3_nt: TGCGCCAGCAGCTTATCCATTGGATCTTGGGACACCATATATTTT

clone_size: .
v_call: TRBV28
d_call: .
j_call: TRBJ2-5
cdr3_aa: CAIRRGSFQTQYF
cdr3_nt: TGTGCGATTCGCCGAGGAAGTTTTCAGACCCAGTACTTC

clone_size: .
v_call: TRBV5-1
d_call: .
j_call: TRBJ2-1
cdr3_aa: CASSLEEGSEQFF
cdr3_nt: TGCGCCAGCAGCTTGGAGGAGGGGTCTGAGCAGTTCTTC

clone_size: .
v_call: TRBV9
d_call: .
j_call: TRBJ1-4
cdr3_aa: CASSVDGLRNEKLFF
cdr3_nt: TGTGCCAGCAGCGTAGACGGGCTGAGGAATGAAAAACTGTTTTTT

clone_size: .
v_call: TRBV19
d_call: .
j_call: TRBJ1-5
cdr3_aa: CASSRLGQGYNQPQHF
cdr3_nt: TGTGCCAGTAGTCGACTGGGACAAGGATACAATCAGCCCCAGCATTTT

clone_size: once
v_call: TRBV19
d_call: .
j_call: TRBJ1-3
cdr3_aa: CASSMPRGGNTIYF
cdr3_nt: TGTGCCAGTAGTATGCCGAGAGGGGGAAACACCATATATTTT

clone_size: .
v_call: TRBV10-3
d_call: .
j_call: TRBJ1-2
cdr3_aa: CAISGRTYDGYTF
cdr3_nt: TGTGCCATCAGTGGGAGGACATATGATGGCTACACCTTC